This is a list of T cell receptor beta chains from one sample in a study of sequential checkpoint blockade in melanoma. TCRdb keeps only in-frame clones here, not all; method: immunoSEQ multiplex PCR. The sample holds about 40,000 clones, just over 85% seen once. The specimen was CD8+ T cells sorted from blood (inferred from file names), collected from a patient given nivolumab and ipilimumab in sequence. The receptors were gathered from a human donor with melanoma. Both conserved end residues are part of each CDR3. D genes are given only for firm matches. Not all rows give a size; the values are once, few, many and, for expanded clones, a class.

v_gene	j_gene	abundance	d_gene	CDR3nt	CDR3aa
TRBV13	TRBJ2-1	NA	NA	TGTGCCAGCAGCCCTCCCAGTAACAATGAGCAGTTCTTC	CASSPPSNNEQFF
TRBV29-1	TRBJ2-5	NA	NA	TGCAGCGTTCATGAAGGGGTATGGGAGACCCAGTACTTC	CSVHEGVWETQYF
TRBV4-1	TRBJ2-1	NA	NA	TGCGCCAGCAGCCAGAGCAATGAGCAGTTCTTC	CASSQSNEQFF
TRBV4-2	TRBJ2-7	few	TRBD2	TGTGCCAGCAGCTATAGCGGGAGTCGTTACGAGCAGTACTTC	CASSYSGSRYEQYF
TRBV9	TRBJ2-1	NA	TRBD2	TGTGCCAGCAGCGGGACTAGCGGGAGGTCTTTCTTC	CASSGTSGRSFF
TRBV9	TRBJ2-2	NA	TRBD2	TGTGCCAGCAGCCCGACTAGCGGGAGGATGGCCGGGGAGCTGTTTTTT	CASSPTSGRMAGELFF
TRBV5-6	TRBJ2-7	NA	NA	TGTGCCAGCAGCTTGGACAGAACCTACGAGCAGTACTTC	CASSLDRTYEQYF
TRBV11-3	TRBJ2-1	few	TRBD2	TGTGCCAGCAGCTTAGTCTCTAGCGGAAACAATGAGCAGTTCTTC	CASSLVSSGNNEQFF
TRBV7-8	TRBJ1-4	NA	NA	TGTGCCAGCAGCTTAAATCCGTCTGCAACTAATGAAAAACTGTTTTTT	CASSLNPSATNEKLFF
TRBV6-5	TRBJ2-1	NA	NA	TGTGCCAGCAGTTACTCGTGGGGCGCGGAGAATGAGCAGTTCTTC	CASSYSWGAENEQFF
TRBV19	TRBJ2-1	NA	TRBD1	TGTGCCAGTAGTTTCCCCGGGACAGGGTTAAATGAGCAGTTCTTC	CASSFPGTGLNEQFF
TRBV27	TRBJ1-4	NA	NA	TGTGCCAGCAGTCCCCAGGGGATTAATGAAAAACTGTTTTTT	CASSPQGINEKLFF
TRBV27	TRBJ2-7	NA	NA	TGTGCCAGCAGTTTAACTAGTAGCCCCTACGAGCAGTACTTC	CASSLTSSPYEQYF
TRBV7-6	TRBJ1-1	NA	TRBD1	TGTGCCAGCAGCTTAGGGGACAGCAACACTGAAGCTTTCTTT	CASSLGDSNTEAFF
TRBV7-6	TRBJ1-5	once	NA	TGTGCCAGCAGCTTAGTGGGGTCGGGGCAGCCCCAGCATTTT	CASSLVGSGQPQHF
TRBV7-6	TRBJ1-2	NA	NA	TGTGCCAGCAGCTTACCAGGGGACTATGGCTACACCTTC	CASSLPGDYGYTF
TRBV19	TRBJ2-1	NA	NA	TGTGCCAGTACCATGCTGGCGGGAACAGGCAATGAGCAGTTCTTC	CASTMLAGTGNEQFF
TRBV4-3	TRBJ2-3	NA	TRBD2	TGCGCCAGCAGCCAAGGGTCTAGCGGGAGGGATACGCAGTATTTT	CASSQGSSGRDTQYF
TRBV6-6	TRBJ1-3	few	NA	TGTGCCAGCAGTAACCTCGGCGTCTGGGAGGGAAACACCATATATTTT	CASSNLGVWEGNTIYF
TRBV7-2	TRBJ1-1	NA	NA	TGTGCCAGCAGCTTAGTCGGGTACACTGAAGCTTTCTTT	CASSLVGYTEAFF
TRBV16	TRBJ2-7	few	NA	TGTGCCAGCAGCCAGGCCTCAGCGTCCTACGAGCAGTACTTC	CASSQASASYEQYF
TRBV6-5	TRBJ2-7	NA	NA	TGTGCCAGCAGTTACGCGGGACAGACCCCATCCTACGAGCAGTACTTC	CASSYAGQTPSYEQYF
TRBV13	TRBJ2-4	once	TRBD2	TGTGCCAGCGGGGGAGGGCCGCCCAAAAACATTCAGTACTTC	CASGGGPPKNIQYF
TRBV11-2	TRBJ1-2	NA	NA	TGTGCCAGCAGCTTAGAGGGGACAATGACCGACTATGGCTACACCTTC	CASSLEGTMTDYGYTF
TRBV27	TRBJ2-1	NA	TRBD1	TGTGCCAGCAGTGGACAGGGGCCCTCCTACAATGAGCAGTTCTTC	CASSGQGPSYNEQFF
TRBV19	TRBJ1-1	NA	NA	TGTGCCAGTAGTATGGGACACAACACTGAAGCTTTCTTT	CASSMGHNTEAFF